This TCR beta chain was obtained from a study of post-analysis software for immune sequencing data. Points from the study as a whole: Five TRBV segments, including TRBV5-6, TRBV5-1 and TRBV20-1, were more frequent in patients than controls. Multiple sclerosis was associated with a significant reduction in normalized Chao1 diversity relative to controls.

Worth noting for this clonotype: Its cognate antigen is unknown.

TCR beta cDNA libraries included unique molecular identifiers. TCRdb re-analysed the PCR reads in MiXCR, keeping a single row per CDR3 protein. Among about 770,000 distinct CDR3 sequences, approximately 44% were seen once, and the ten largest hold roughly 4.4%. CDR3 length: 20 amino acids. The V and J ends lost 3 bases and 6 bases respectively, with 33 bases between them. Germline CDR1 MNHNS, CDR2 SASEGT. The V and J genes are TRBV6-1 and TRBJ2-7; tentative D call: TRBD2 (5 bases). The sequencing input was blood. This TCR was recovered from a girl aged 10 to 17 with multiple sclerosis. CDR3: CASSELDSAQTKWLAGEQYF. The CDR3 nucleotides are TGTGCCAGCAGTGAGCTAGATAGCGCCCAAACAAAATGGCTTGCGGGCGAGCAGTACTTC.